The source of this T cell receptor (beta chain) is a study of CD8 T cells in ankylosing spondylitis. Whole-study findings and limits: Disease-linked clones, CD8+, were relatively rare in peripheral blood. Earlier literature documents some of the motif variants in reactive arthritis synovial fluid and blood. Ankylosing spondylitis blood seemed to carry a telltale TCR beta motif made of several highly homologous variants.

This clonotype was seen only a few times. Its antigen remains unknown. By quantitative 5'-RACE with molecular barcodes, the TCR beta libraries were made. Each CDR3 protein is one row after TCRdb ran MiXCR on the 5' RACE reads. Here the sample spans about 450,000 distinct CDR3 sequences, around 26% being singletons. Looked up from germline, CDR1 is SGHRS and CDR2 is YFSETQ. Trimming left V 4 bases short and J 2 bases short, with 17 bases between. This CDR3 has 16 residues. The receptor was derived from a male donor with ankylosing spondylitis. The specimen was blood, either unsorted or a sorted T cell fraction (not recorded which). The rearrangement joins TRBV5-1 to TRBJ2-3, with D possibly TRBD2 on 5 matching bases. The CDR3 nucleotides are TGCGCCAGCAGCCCAGGACCGGGGTTCGACACAGATACGCAGTATTTT. Amino acid sequence: CASSPGPGFDTDTQYF. Using reference TRBV5-1 and TRBJ2-3 for the parts outside the CDR3, the full variable domain is KAGVTQTPRYLIKTRGQQVTLSCSPISGHRSVSWYQQTPGQGLQFLFEYFSETQRNKGNFPGRFSGRQFSNSRSEMNVSTLELGDSALYLCASSPGPGFDTDTQYFGPGTRLTVL.